Listed below are T cell receptor beta chains from one sample, sequenced in a study of T cell repertoires in cytomegalovirus infection. One entry per CDR3 protein, called by TCRdb with MiXCR from the reads. The table shows more than 150,000 distinct CDR3 sequences, with 20% to 25% occurring only once. The sequenced material came from PBMCs. The origin of the receptors is a human donor in good health (CMV status not recorded). Some clones in this sample may be carry-over from other donors' samples. Both conserved end residues are trimmed from each CDR3.

j_call: TRBJ2-4
v_call: TRBV7-2
cdr3_aa: ASSAGSWTLAKNIQY

j_call: TRBJ1-3
v_call: TRBV15
cdr3_aa: ATSRDMANGNTIY

j_call: TRBJ2-5
v_call: TRBV29-1
cdr3_aa: SVAQALGETQY

j_call: TRBJ2-7
v_call: TRBV7-2
cdr3_aa: ASTGGGRTSYEQY

j_call: TRBJ2-2
v_call: TRBV4-2
cdr3_aa: ASSQERRGSGELF

j_call: TRBJ2-7
v_call: TRBV28
cdr3_aa: ASSLSGTDFYEQY

j_call: TRBJ2-1
v_call: TRBV7-2
cdr3_aa: ASSSRQGHNEQF

j_call: TRBJ1-5
v_call: TRBV28
cdr3_aa: ASSSTGGAGQPQH

j_call: TRBJ2-2
v_call: TRBV12-3/TRBV12-4
cdr3_aa: ASTNFRVLGELF

j_call: TRBJ2-7
v_call: TRBV20-1
cdr3_aa: SARSAAYEQY

j_call: TRBJ1-6
v_call: TRBV19
cdr3_aa: ASSGRQGDSPLL

j_call: TRBJ2-3
v_call: TRBV28
cdr3_aa: ASSLFGDTQY

j_call: TRBJ2-2
v_call: TRBV7-2
cdr3_aa: ASSPQAGVAGELF

j_call: TRBJ2-3
v_call: TRBV28
cdr3_aa: ASSLWRTGGDSDTQY

j_call: TRBJ1-6
v_call: TRBV7-2
cdr3_aa: ASSRGGGLRDLH

j_call: TRBJ2-3
v_call: TRBV7-7
cdr3_aa: ASSPGLTDTQY

j_call: TRBJ2-3
v_call: TRBV7-8
cdr3_aa: ASSFQESTDTQY

j_call: TRBJ2-5
v_call: TRBV7-9
cdr3_aa: ASSLSSGLETQY

j_call: TRBJ2-1
v_call: TRBV7-2
cdr3_aa: ASSLIGNEQF

j_call: TRBJ2-2
v_call: TRBV29-1
cdr3_aa: SGLLLNTGELF

j_call: TRBJ2-3
v_call: TRBV7-2
cdr3_aa: ASSPRRSSATDTQY

j_call: TRBJ2-6
v_call: TRBV7-2
cdr3_aa: ASSFTGAGANVLT

j_call: TRBJ2-7
v_call: TRBV4-1
cdr3_aa: ASSQELLSYEQY

j_call: TRBJ2-5
v_call: TRBV7-9
cdr3_aa: ASSKLALETQY

j_call: TRBJ1-2
v_call: TRBV27
cdr3_aa: ASSLSLGGPAGYT

j_call: TRBJ1-1
v_call: TRBV7-6
cdr3_aa: ASSRDSNTEAF

j_call: TRBJ2-1
v_call: TRBV28
cdr3_aa: ASKFQASVRTYEQF

j_call: TRBJ1-1
v_call: TRBV11-2
cdr3_aa: ASTPARVNTEAF

j_call: TRBJ2-7
v_call: TRBV7-8
cdr3_aa: ASSPGLAETYEQY

j_call: TRBJ2-7
v_call: TRBV5-6
cdr3_aa: ASSWGTSGAYEQY

j_call: TRBJ2-7
v_call: TRBV7-2
cdr3_aa: ASSLLPGQSSYEQY

j_call: TRBJ1-1
v_call: TRBV20-1
cdr3_aa: SARDRVTEAF

j_call: TRBJ2-1
v_call: TRBV2
cdr3_aa: ASSDTGTGAYNEQF